This entry describes one T cell receptor (beta chain). Its antigen is unidentified. The sample comes from a study of CD8+ T cells in alopecia areata. The study, taken as a whole, reports: Higher clonality and more expanded CD8+ clones appeared in lesional than normal scalp. Clarity of TCR sharing across patients fell short of that in mice, possibly HLA-related. Alphabeta T cells residing in normal skin are also sequenced in scalp samples.

Reverse transcribed after extraction, RNA yielded cDNA as the sequencing template. The repertoire was sequenced with immunoSEQ multiplex PCR; TCRdb's copy has only in-frame clones and lacks some. The sample has some 120,000 clones, roughly 50% seen once. Looked up from germline, CDR1 is SNHLY and CDR2 is FYNNEI. Trimming at V came to 3 bases and at J to 1 base, leaving 3 bases not matched to a gene. The CDR3 has 15 amino acids. Sorting of CD4+ and CD8+ T cells was performed on PBMCs. Input material: NKG2D-low CD8+ T cells sorted from blood. This chain connects TRBV2 to TRBJ2-5, with 9 positions matching TRBD2. This clonotype was obtained from a human donor with alopecia areata. CDR3 region: CASSDGAGGQETQYF. The CDR3, as DNA: TGTGCCAGCAGTGACGGAGCGGGAGGCCAAGAGACCCAGTACTTC. Full variable domain (outside the CDR3, taken from reference TRBV2 and TRBJ2-5): EPEVTQTPSHQVTQMGQEVILRCVPISNHLYFYWYRQILGQKVEFLVSFYNNEISEKSEIFDDQFSVERPDGSNFTLKIRSTKLEDSAMYFCASSDGAGGQETQYFGPGTRLLVL.